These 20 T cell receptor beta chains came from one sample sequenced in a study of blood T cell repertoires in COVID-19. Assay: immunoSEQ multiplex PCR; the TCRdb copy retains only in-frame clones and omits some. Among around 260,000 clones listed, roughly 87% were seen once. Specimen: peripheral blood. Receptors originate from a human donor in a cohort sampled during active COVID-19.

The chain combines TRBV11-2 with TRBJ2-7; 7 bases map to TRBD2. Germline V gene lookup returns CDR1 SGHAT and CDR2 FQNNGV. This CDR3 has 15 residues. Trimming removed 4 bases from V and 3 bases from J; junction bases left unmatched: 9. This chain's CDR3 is CASSSRRGEDYEQYF. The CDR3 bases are TGTGCCAGCAGCTCTAGACGGGGGGAAGACTACGAGCAGTACTTC.

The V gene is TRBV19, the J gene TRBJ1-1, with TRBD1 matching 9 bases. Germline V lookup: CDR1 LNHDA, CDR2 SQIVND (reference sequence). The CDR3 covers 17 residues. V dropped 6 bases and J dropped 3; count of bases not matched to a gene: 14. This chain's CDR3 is CASRSGTGTLKDTEAFF. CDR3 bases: TGTGCCAGTAGATCCGGGACAGGGACCCTCAAGGACACTGAAGCTTTCTTT.

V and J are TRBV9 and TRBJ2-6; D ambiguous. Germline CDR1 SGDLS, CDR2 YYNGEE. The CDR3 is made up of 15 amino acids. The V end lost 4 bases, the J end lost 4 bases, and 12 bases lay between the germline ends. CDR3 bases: TGTGCCAGCAGCCTTCTCCTTGAGGGGGCCAACGTCCTGACTTTC. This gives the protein CASSLLLEGANVLTF.

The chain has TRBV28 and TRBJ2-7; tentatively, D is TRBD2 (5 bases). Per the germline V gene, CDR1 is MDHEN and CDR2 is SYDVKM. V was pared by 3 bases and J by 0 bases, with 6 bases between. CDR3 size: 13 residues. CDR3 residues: CASSLGSSYEQYF. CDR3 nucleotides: TGTGCCAGCAGTTTGGGGAGCTCCTACGAGCAGTACTTC.

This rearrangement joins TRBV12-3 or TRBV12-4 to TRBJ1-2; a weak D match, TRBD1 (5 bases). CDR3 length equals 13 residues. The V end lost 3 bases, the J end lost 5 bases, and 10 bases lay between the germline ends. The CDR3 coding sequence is TGTGCCAGCAGTTTCGGGGGGGAATATGGCTACACCTTC. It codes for CASSFGGEYGYTF.

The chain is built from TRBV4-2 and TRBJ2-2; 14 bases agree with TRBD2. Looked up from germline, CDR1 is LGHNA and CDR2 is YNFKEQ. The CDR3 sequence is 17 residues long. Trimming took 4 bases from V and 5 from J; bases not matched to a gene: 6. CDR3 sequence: CASSPGLAGVRTGELFF. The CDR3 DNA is TGTGCCAGCAGCCCGGGACTAGCGGGAGTACGGACCGGGGAGCTGTTTTTT.

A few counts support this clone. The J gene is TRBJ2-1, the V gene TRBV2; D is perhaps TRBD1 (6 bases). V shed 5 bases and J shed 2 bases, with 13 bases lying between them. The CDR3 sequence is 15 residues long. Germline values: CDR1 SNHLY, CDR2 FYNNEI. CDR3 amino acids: CASSPGDITYNEQFF. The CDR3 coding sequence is TGTGCCAGCAGTCCAGGGGACATTACCTACAATGAGCAGTTCTTC.

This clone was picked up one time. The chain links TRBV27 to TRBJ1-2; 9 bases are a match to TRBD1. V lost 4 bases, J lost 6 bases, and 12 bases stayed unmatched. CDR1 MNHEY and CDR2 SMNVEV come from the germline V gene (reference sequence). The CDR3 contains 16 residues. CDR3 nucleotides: TGTGCCAGCAGTTCGGGCGGGACAGGGATAGTGAATGGCTACACCTTC. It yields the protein CASSSGGTGIVNGYTF.

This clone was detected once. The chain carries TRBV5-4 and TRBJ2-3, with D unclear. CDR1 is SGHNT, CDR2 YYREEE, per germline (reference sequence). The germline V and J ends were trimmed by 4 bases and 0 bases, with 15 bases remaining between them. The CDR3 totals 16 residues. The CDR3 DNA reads TGTGCCAGCAGCCCGCCCGGTAGCCACAGCACAGATACGCAGTATTTT. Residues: CASSPPGSHSTDTQYF.

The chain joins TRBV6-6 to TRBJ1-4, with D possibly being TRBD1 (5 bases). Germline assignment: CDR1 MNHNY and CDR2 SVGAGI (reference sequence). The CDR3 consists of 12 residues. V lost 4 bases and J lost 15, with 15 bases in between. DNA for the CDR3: TGTGCCAGCAGTTTGGAGGGGACGAGGGTGTTTTTT. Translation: CASSLEGTRVFF.

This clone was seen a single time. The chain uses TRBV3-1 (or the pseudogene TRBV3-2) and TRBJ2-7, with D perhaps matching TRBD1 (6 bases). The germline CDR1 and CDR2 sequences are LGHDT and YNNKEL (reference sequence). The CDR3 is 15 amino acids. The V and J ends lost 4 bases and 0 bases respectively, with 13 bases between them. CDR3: CASSLQGALSYEQYF. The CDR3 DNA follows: TGTGCCAGCAGCCTACAGGGTGCCCTCTCCTACGAGCAGTACTTC.

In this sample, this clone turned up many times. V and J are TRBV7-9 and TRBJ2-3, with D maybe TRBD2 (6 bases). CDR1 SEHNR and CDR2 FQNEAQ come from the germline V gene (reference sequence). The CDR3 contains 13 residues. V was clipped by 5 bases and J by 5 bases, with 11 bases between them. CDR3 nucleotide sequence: TGTGCCAGCAGCCATCCGGGAGTAGATACGCAGTATTTT. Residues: CASSHPGVDTQYF.

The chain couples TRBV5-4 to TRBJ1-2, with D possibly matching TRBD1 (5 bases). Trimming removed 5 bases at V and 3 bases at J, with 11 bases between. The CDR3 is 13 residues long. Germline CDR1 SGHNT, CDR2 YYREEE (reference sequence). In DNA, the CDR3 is TGTGCCAGCAGGCGGGGGGGGGACTATGGCTACACCTTC. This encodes CASRRGGDYGYTF. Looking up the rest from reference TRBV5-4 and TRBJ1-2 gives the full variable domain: ETGVTQSPTHLIKTRGQQVTLRCSSQSGHNTVSWYQQALGQGPQFIFQYYREEENGRGNFPPRFSGLQFPNYSSELNVNALELDDSALYLCASRRGGDYGYTFGSGTRLTVV.

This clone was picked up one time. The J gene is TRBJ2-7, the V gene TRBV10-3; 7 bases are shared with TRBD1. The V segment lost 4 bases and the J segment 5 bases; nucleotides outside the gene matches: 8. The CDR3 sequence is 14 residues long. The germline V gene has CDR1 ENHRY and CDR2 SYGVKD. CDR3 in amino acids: CAISAAGGSDEQYF. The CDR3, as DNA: TGTGCCATCAGTGCAGCAGGGGGATCGGACGAGCAGTACTTC.

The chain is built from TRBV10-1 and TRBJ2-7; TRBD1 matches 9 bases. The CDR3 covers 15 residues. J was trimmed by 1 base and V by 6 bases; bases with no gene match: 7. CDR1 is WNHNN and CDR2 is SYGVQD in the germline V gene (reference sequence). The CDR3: CASRADRGISYEQYF. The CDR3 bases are TGCGCCAGCAGAGCGGACAGGGGAATTTCCTACGAGCAGTACTTC.

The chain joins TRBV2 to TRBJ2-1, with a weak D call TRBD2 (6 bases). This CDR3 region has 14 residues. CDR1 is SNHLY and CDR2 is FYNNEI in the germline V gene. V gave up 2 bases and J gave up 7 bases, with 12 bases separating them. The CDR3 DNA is TGTGCCAGCAGTGAATCGGTAGGGAGGAATGAGCAGTTCTTC. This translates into CASSESVGRNEQFF.

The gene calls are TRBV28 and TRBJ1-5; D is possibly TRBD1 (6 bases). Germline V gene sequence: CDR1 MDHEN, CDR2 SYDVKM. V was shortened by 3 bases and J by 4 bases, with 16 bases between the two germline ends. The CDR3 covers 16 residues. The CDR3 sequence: CASSFVSRGANQPQHF. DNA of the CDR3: TGTGCCAGCAGTTTCGTATCTCGGGGGGCGAATCAGCCCCAGCATTTT.

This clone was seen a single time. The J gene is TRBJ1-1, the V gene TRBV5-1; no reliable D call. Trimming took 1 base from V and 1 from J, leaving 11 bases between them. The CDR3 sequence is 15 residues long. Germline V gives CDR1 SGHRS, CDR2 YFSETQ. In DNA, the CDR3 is TGCGCCAGCAGCTTGCGTCCCAACACGAACACTGAAGCTTTCTTT. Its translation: CASSLRPNTNTEAFF.

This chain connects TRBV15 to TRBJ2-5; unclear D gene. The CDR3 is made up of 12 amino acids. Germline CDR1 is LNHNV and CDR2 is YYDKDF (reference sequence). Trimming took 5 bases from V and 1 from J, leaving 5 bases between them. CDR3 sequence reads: CATSLAQETQYF. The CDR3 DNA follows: TGTGCCACCAGCCTGGCCCAAGAGACCCAGTACTTC.

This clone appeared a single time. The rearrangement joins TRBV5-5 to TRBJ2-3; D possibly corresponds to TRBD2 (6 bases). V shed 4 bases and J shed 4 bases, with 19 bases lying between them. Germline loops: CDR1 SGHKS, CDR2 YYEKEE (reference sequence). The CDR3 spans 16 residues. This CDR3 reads CASSTSSGEVADTQYF. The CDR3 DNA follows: TGTGCCAGCAGCACGAGCTCGGGAGAAGTCGCAGATACGCAGTATTTT.